A selection of T cell receptor beta chains follows, all from one sample in a study of regulatory and conventional T cells in RAG deficiency. Produced via immunoSEQ multiplex PCR; TCRdb's table is partial and in-frame only. The data show some 21,000 clones, 85% to 95% seen once. The sample also formed part of further work on regulatory T cells.

Sequencing input: CD4+ T cells sorted from blood. The receptors come from a human donor in good health. Both conserved end residues are trimmed from each CDR3. A D gene is named only where the DNA matches it firmly.

TRBV7-6	TRBJ2-1	TRBD2	ASSLGGGSYNEQF
TRBV18	TRBJ2-1	-	ASSPSRDGRSYNEQF
TRBV6-6	TRBJ1-2	TRBD1	ASSYTGGGNYGYT
TRBV6-1	-	-	ASRGTYEQY
TRBV7-2	TRBJ1-1	-	ASSPGMNTEAF
TRBV2	TRBJ1-1	-	ASTLGRGTEAF
TRBV19	TRBJ1-4	TRBD1	ASRPRQGEKLF
TRBV6-9	TRBJ2-1	-	ASRGIGGNEQF
TRBV6-5	TRBJ1-2	TRBD1	ASTRQRTGYGYT
TRBV11-2	TRBJ2-3	TRBD2	ASSSQLAGSTDTQY
TRBV11-3	TRBJ2-1	-	ASSTRWSSSYNEQF
TRBV14	TRBJ2-2	-	ASSPMEKNTGELF
TRBV5-6	TRBJ1-4	TRBD1	ASSFARGQEKLF
TRBV6-1	TRBJ1-2	-	ASSQLPGSANANT
TRBV9	TRBJ1-2	TRBD1	ASSVDRGHGYT
TRBV5-4	TRBJ2-3	-	ASSLERPDTQY
TRBV5-1	TRBJ1-5	-	ASSRGEGLNQPQH
TRBV5-1	TRBJ1-2	-	ASSLERNNYGYT
TRBV10-3	TRBJ1-5	-	AISLDGSNQPQH
TRBV5-1	TRBJ2-5	TRBD1	ASSGGQASGATQY
TRBV30	TRBJ2-1	-	ASGGLEASNEQF
TRBV28	TRBJ2-1	-	ASSLSVNEQF
TRBV6-6	TRBJ2-1	TRBD2	ASSSQREQYEQF
TRBV4-1	TRBJ2-3	TRBD1	ASSRTGAADTQY
TRBV15	TRBJ2-6	-	ATSKGHSGANVLT
TRBV11-2	TRBJ2-7	TRBD1	ASSLEGQGAQY
TRBV6-5	TRBJ1-3	TRBD1	ASKGALSGNTIY
TRBV30	TRBJ1-5	TRBD1	AWSVAPGQGFDQPQH
TRBV7-9	TRBJ2-2	-	ASSLTQGTGELF
TRBV27	TRBJ1-1	-	ASSVAGTFNTEAF
TRBV9	TRBJ1-3	-	ASSVPGNTIY
TRBV5-1	TRBJ2-5	TRBD1	ATRGQSGETQY
TRBV11-2	TRBJ2-5	-	ASSHVGGNQETQY
TRBV6-1	TRBJ2-5	-	ASCQGLRETQY
TRBV6-6	TRBJ2-4	TRBD2	ASTGEWTSGGAEY
TRBV6-6	TRBJ1-6	-	ASSYSAGNSPLH
TRBV6-1	TRBJ1-2	-	ATGRDYGYT
TRBV7-6	TRBJ1-3	-	AIQQGSGNTIY
TRBV7-2	TRBJ1-5	-	ASPPGAGHH
TRBV6-5	TRBJ1-6	TRBD1	ASRPTGGWNSPLH
TRBV30	TRBJ1-2	-	AWSGPQLGSGVYT
TRBV28	TRBJ1-2	-	ASSIPPTQNPQGYT
TRBV13	TRBJ1-2	TRBD1	ASSLAGQGNYGYT
TRBV6-6	TRBJ1-1	TRBD1	ASRQIARQGVEAF
TRBV6-6	TRBJ1-1	-	ASRQLTTTEAF
TRBV9	TRBJ2-5	TRBD2	ASSVGLAGEETQY
TRBV15	TRBJ2-3	-	ATSRAGAGKDTQY
TRBV7-9	TRBJ1-2	-	ASSLEVGERGYT
TRBV30	TRBJ1-3	TRBD1	AWTTGAGGNTIY
TRBV6-5	TRBJ1-4	-	ASSYQKGNEKLF
TRBV5-4	TRBJ2-1	TRBD2	ASSLSSGSSYNEQF